Described below is a single TCR beta chain sequence and its context. The antigen remains undetermined. Measured with immunoSEQ multiplex PCR; TCRdb has only the in-frame clones, and not every one. The sample carries fewer than 3 million clones, 92% recorded once. This sample was taken from a study of shared clonotypes between healthy human individuals. In the study overall: Donor ages ranged 18 to 49 years: two women, a few men.

The study, taken as a whole, reports: Memory subsets had estimated richness that was generally smaller than that of naive subsets.

Germline V gene lookup returns CDR1 SGDLS and CDR2 YYNGEE. V lost 7 bases, J lost 3 bases, and 2 bases stayed unmatched. The length of the CDR3 is 13 residues. The sequence derives from a man aged 18 to 29 in good health. Some clones in this sample may be carry-over from other donors' samples. Material for sequencing was naive CD4+ T cells from PBMCs. The subset here: CD45RA+ positively selected. The rearrangement links TRBV9 to TRBJ1-1; TRBD1 matches at 11 bases. CDR3: CASGQGADTEAFF. The CDR3, as DNA: TGTGCCAGCGGACAGGGGGCTGACACTGAAGCTTTCTTT.